The clone carrying this T cell receptor (beta chain) was observed a single time. Reverse transcription of about 0.45 to 1 ug RNA used random hexamers. The immunoSEQ assay covered 54 Vbeta and 13 Jbeta segments for CDR3. MiXCR, applied by TCRdb to the immunoSEQ multiplex PCR reads, yields one record per CDR3 protein. Counted here are 240,000 or so distinct CDR3 sequences, 95% to 97% occurring once; the ten biggest clones make up less than 0.11%. V shed 6 bases and J shed 2 bases, with 13 bases lying between them. Looked up from germline, CDR1 is MNHEY and CDR2 is SMNVEV (reference sequence). This CDR3 is 14 amino acids long. The data are from a study of CD8 T cells in Susac syndrome. Study-level information: Each patient with Susac syndrome, at the time of blood draw, was therapy-naive, on corticosteroids, or on intravenous immunoglobulin alone.

Patients with Susac syndrome met the recently defined diagnostic criteria for definite or probable disease. Negative isolation was applied to CD8+ and CD4+ T cells, and FACS enrichment was applied to TEMRA cells. J is TRBJ2-5 and V is TRBV27; D call uncertain. The sample consisted of CD4+ T cells from PBMCs. The receptor was derived from a human donor with Susac syndrome. The DNA for the CDR3 is TGTGCCAGCAGCCCCTCATGGCTTCAAGAGACCCAGTACTTC. Its translation is CASSPSWLQETQYF.